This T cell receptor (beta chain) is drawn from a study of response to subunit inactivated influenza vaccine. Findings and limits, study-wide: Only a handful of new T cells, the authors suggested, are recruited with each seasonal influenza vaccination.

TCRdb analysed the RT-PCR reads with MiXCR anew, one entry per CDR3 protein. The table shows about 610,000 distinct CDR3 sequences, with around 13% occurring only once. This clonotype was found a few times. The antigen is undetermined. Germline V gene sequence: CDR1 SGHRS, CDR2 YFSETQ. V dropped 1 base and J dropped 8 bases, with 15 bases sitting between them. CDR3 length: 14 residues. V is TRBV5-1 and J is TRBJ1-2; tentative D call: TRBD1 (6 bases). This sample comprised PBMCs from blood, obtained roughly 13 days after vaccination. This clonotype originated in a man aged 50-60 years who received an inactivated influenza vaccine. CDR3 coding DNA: TGCGCCAGCAGCTTGAGCCAGGCCCAGGGGGGCTACACCTTC. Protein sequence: CASSLSQAQGGYTF. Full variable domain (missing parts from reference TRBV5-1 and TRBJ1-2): KAGVTQTPRYLIKTRGQQVTLSCSPISGHRSVSWYQQTPGQGLQFLFEYFSETQRNKGNFPGRFSGRQFSNSRSEMNVSTLELGDSALYLCASSLSQAQGGYTFGSGTRLTVV.